The 7 T cell receptor beta chains given below trace back to one sample, sequenced in a study of response to subunit inactivated influenza vaccine (dated 2018 in TCRdb). Library preparation used RT-PCR. Sequencing instrument: Illumina HiSeq 2500. TCRdb trimmed the raw reads at Q25, called clones with MiXCR and kept productive beta chains. All rows with the same CDR3 protein become a single entry with the most common DNA and genes. Across this sample there are about 310,000 distinct CDR3 sequences, with roughly 22% seen only once. The top ten constitute about a tenth of the sample. Sequences were derived from PBMCs from blood, sampled about 20 months after vaccination. All receptors come from a man in his fifties or sixties who received an inactivated influenza vaccine. Donor details come from another sample of the same person, matched by shared clones.

The chain combines TRBV10-3 with TRBJ2-3, with D possibly TRBD2 on 6 matching bases. The CDR3 contains 15 residues. Trimming cost V 4 bases and J 2 bases, with 13 bases left between them. Germline V gene data show CDR1 as ENHRY and CDR2 as SYGVKD. The CDR3, as DNA: TGTGCCATCAGTGCGGGGGTCTTGAACACAGATACGCAGTATTTT. As protein: CAISAGVLNTDTQYF.

V and J are TRBV27 and TRBJ2-7, with no clear D. The length of the CDR3 is 16 residues. CDR1 is MNHEY, CDR2 SMNVEV, per germline (reference sequence). Trimming took 0 bases from V and 0 from J, leaving 12 bases between them. CDR3 amino acids: CASSLSLSAISYEQYF. Written as DNA, the CDR3 is TGTGCCAGCAGTTTATCCCTATCGGCTATCTCCTACGAGCAGTACTTC.

This clonotype was recorded a few times. V is TRBV6-1 and J is TRBJ1-2; D is perhaps TRBD1 (5 bases). Germline loops: CDR1 MNHNS, CDR2 SASEGT. The germline V and J ends were trimmed by 6 bases and 7 bases, with 12 bases remaining between them. The CDR3 covers 12 residues. CDR3 coding DNA: TGTGCCAGCAGGCCTTCTGGGGGTGGCTACACCTTC. Translation: CASRPSGGGYTF.

As DNA, the CDR3 is TGTGCCAGCAGTTTTAGTGGGGGGTACAATCAGCCCCAGCATTTT. This codes for CASSFSGGYNQPQHF. The chain combines TRBV12-3 or TRBV12-4 with TRBJ1-5, with D perhaps TRBD1 (5 bases). Deletions cut 3 bases from V and 3 bases from J, with 12 bases between. This CDR3 has 15 amino acids.

This clonotype was counted only a few times. This chain links TRBV12-3 or TRBV12-4 with TRBJ2-2; D remains unclear. The CDR3 sequence is 14 residues long. V was clipped by 10 bases and J by 3 bases, with 15 bases between them. CDR3 sequence: CATPSGPYTGELFF. The CDR3 nucleotides are TGTGCCACCCCCTCCGGGCCTTACACCGGGGAGCTGTTTTTT.

The chain couples TRBV7-9 to TRBJ2-2; 12 bases agree with TRBD2. Germline V gene data show CDR1 as SEHNR and CDR2 as FQNEAQ (reference sequence). This CDR3 has 14 amino acids. Trimming removed 8 bases from V and 3 bases from J; junction bases left unmatched: 1. The DNA of the CDR3 is TGTGCCAGCCGACTAGCGGGAGACACCGGGGAGCTGTTTTTT. Residues: CASRLAGDTGELFF.

This clonotype was seen a single time. The genes are TRBV20-1 and TRBJ1-2; D might be TRBD1 (6 bases). The CDR3 spans 15 residues. Germline loops: CDR1 DFQATT, CDR2 SNEGSKA (reference sequence). Trimming pared 6 bases from V and 4 bases from J, leaving 21 bases between. Here the CDR3 reads CSAPPLGTTLYGYTF. CDR3 nucleotide sequence: TGCAGTGCCCCACCCCTAGGGACAACCCTCTATGGCTACACCTTC.